The sample holds many counts of the clone carrying this T cell receptor beta chain. The data are from a study of identical twins. Each CDR3 protein gets one entry after TCRdb re-called the 5' RACE reads with MiXCR. The sample has under 900,000 distinct CDR3 sequences, 9% to 15% seen once. CDR3 size: 13 residues. V was clipped by 0 bases and J by 3 bases, with 9 bases between them. Germline V gives CDR1 DFQATT, CDR2 SNEGSKA (reference sequence). These data were also reused for a study on yellow fever vaccine responses in identical twins.

The TCR was taken from a woman under 30 in good health. The sample consisted of PBMCs. The V and J genes are TRBV20-1 and TRBJ2-7, with D tentatively TRBD2 (5 bases). The CDR3 coding sequence is TGCAGTGCTAGAGATACGGGAATCTACGAGCAGTACTTC. This translates into CSARDTGIYEQYF.